One and the same sample provided the 27 T cell receptor beta chains below, sequenced in a study of shared clonotypes between healthy human individuals. Sequencing used immunoSEQ multiplex PCR; TCRdb keeps in-frame clones, though not all of them. This repertoire shows over a million clones, around 98% found once; its top ten account for roughly 0.45%. Sequencing used naive CD4+ T cells sorted from blood. Subset given: CD45RA+ positively selected. These receptors were obtained from a man younger than 45 in good health.

The CDR3 DNA is TGTGCCAGCAGTTTATGGTGGGACAGGCCAATACTTTATAGCAATCAGCCCCAGCATTTT. This sequence encodes CASSLWWDRPILYSNQPQHF. This rearrangement joins TRBV28 to TRBJ1-5; TRBD1 agrees at 8 bases. Losses at the gene ends were 0 bases for V and 0 bases for J; bases not matched to a gene: 13. The length of the CDR3 is 20 residues. Germline V gene data show CDR1 as MDHEN and CDR2 as SYDVKM.

CDR3 coding DNA: TGTGCCAGCAGTACCCTGGCGGTGGGGGTTAACACTGAAGCTTTCTTT. This sequence encodes CASSTLAVGVNTEAFF. The chain carries TRBV27 and TRBJ1-1, with D perhaps TRBD1 (5 bases). Trimming left V 5 bases short and J 2 bases short, with 18 bases between. Germline lookup yields CDR1 MNHEY and CDR2 SMNVEV (reference sequence). The CDR3 totals 16 residues.

CDR3 in amino acids: CASTRQGAFSYEQYF. Here the CDR3 DNA reads TGTGCCAGCACCCGACAGGGGGCCTTCTCCTACGAGCAGTACTTC. This chain links TRBV6-5 with TRBJ2-7; 10 bases map to TRBD1. V lost 7 bases, J lost 0 bases, and 6 bases stayed unmatched. Germline V gives CDR1 MNHEY, CDR2 SVGAGI. This CDR3 has 15 residues.

The V and J genes are TRBV28 and TRBJ2-7; TRBD2 agrees at 10 bases. Germline assignment: CDR1 MDHEN and CDR2 SYDVKM. V lost 10 bases to trimming and J lost 0 bases; unmatched junction nucleotides: 6. The CDR3 has 14 amino acids. CDR3 region: CAITTSGYSYEQYF. As DNA, the CDR3 is TGTGCCATCACGACTAGCGGGTACTCCTACGAGCAGTACTTC.

The rearrangement uses TRBV5-4 and TRBJ2-3, with 7 bases matching TRBD1. The CDR3 spans 15 residues. The V gene's germline CDR1 is SGHNT and CDR2 YYREEE (reference sequence). Unmatched junction bases numbered 1, after V lost 0 bases and J lost 0 bases. The CDR3, as DNA: TGTGCCAGCAGCTTGGCCAGGGGGAGCACAGATACGCAGTATTTT. Translation gives CASSLARGSTDTQYF.

The chain is built from TRBV4-3 and TRBJ1-3; D not certain. This CDR3 has 16 residues. Germline CDR1 reads LGHNA; CDR2 reads YSLEER. The V and J ends lost 5 bases and 0 bases respectively, with 14 bases between them. The CDR3 nucleotides read TGCGCCAGCAGCTACGGAAGTCCCAGCTCTGGAAACACCATATATTTT. Translating it yields CASSYGSPSSGNTIYF.

The V call is TRBV14, the J call TRBJ2-7; D gene unclear. CDR1 is SGHDN and CDR2 is FVKESK in the germline V gene. The V gene lost 5 bases and the J gene lost 6 bases, with 17 bases spanning the gap. The CDR3 has 14 residues. The CDR3 DNA is TGTGCCAGCAGCGGGTCCTGGGTCTCGGGCGAGCAGTACTTC. It is translated as CASSGSWVSGEQYF.

The chain recombines TRBV2 with TRBJ2-3; D may match TRBD1 or TRBD2 (5 bases each). V gave up 10 bases and J gave up 0 bases, with 11 bases separating them. From germline, CDR1 is SNHLY and CDR2 FYNNEI. The CDR3 is 13 amino acids. Written as DNA, the CDR3 is TGTGCCACCTTGGGACCTAGCACAGATACGCAGTATTTT. Residues: CATLGPSTDTQYF. Based on the CDR3 plus reference TRBV2 and TRBJ2-3, the full variable domain is EPEVTQTPSHQVTQMGQEVILRCVPISNHLYFYWYRQILGQKVEFLVSFYNNEISEKSEIFDDQFSVERPDGSNFTLKIRSTKLEDSAMYFCATLGPSTDTQYFGPGTRLTVL.

The J gene is TRBJ2-7, the V gene TRBV15; 12 bases match TRBD2. The length of the CDR3 is 16 residues. The J segment lost 12 bases and the V segment lost 0 bases, leaving 12 bases of the junction unmatched. CDR1 and CDR2 (germline): LNHNV, YYDKDF (reference sequence). This CDR3 is CATSRDRLAGAERRYF. The CDR3 nucleotides read TGTGCCACCAGCAGAGATAGACTAGCGGGAGCCGAACGGCGGTACTTC.

This chain uses TRBV10-3 with TRBJ2-3, with D perhaps matching TRBD1 (6 bases). The CDR3 spans 16 residues. V was pared by 10 bases and J by 2 bases, with 22 bases between. Germline V gene sequence: CDR1 ENHRY, CDR2 SYGVKD. CDR3 in DNA: TGTGCCACGTTTCCCGTAGGGGGAAACTACACAGATACGCAGTATTTT. Residues: CATFPVGGNYTDTQYF.

On this clone: Other DNA sequences from this sample encode an identical CDR3 as well. The V gene is TRBV28, the J gene TRBJ1-2; perhaps TRBD1 as D (5 bases). With 2 bases removed from V and 0 bases from J, the gap between germline ends came to 10 bases. Germline V gene sequence: CDR1 MDHEN, CDR2 SYDVKM. The CDR3 is made up of 15 amino acids. CDR3 residues: CASSLTGGSNYGYTF. DNA of the CDR3: TGTGCCAGCAGTTTAACGGGGGGATCTAACTATGGCTACACCTTC.

This clone was counted a single time. This sequence joins TRBV18 and TRBJ1-5, with D hard to call. Trimming took off 5 bases at V and 7 bases at J, with 12 bases between the two ends. The CDR3 runs 13 residues. Germline V lookup: CDR1 KGHSH, CDR2 LQKENI. In DNA form, the CDR3 reads TGTGCCAGCTCAGAAAATCCGGGACAGCCCCAGCATTTT. Its translation is CASSENPGQPQHF.

The chain joins TRBV9 to TRBJ2-1, with 7 nucleotides matching TRBD1. The CDR3 consists of 17 residues. Germline V gene lookup returns CDR1 SGDLS and CDR2 YYNGEE. Trimming cost V 0 bases and J 7 bases; bases outside gene matches: 13. This CDR3 reads CASSVDLGQGVVNEQFF. The CDR3, as DNA: TGTGCCAGCAGCGTAGATTTGGGTCAGGGGGTTGTTAATGAGCAGTTCTTC.

The V gene is TRBV9, the J gene TRBJ1-2; 10 bases line up with TRBD1. The CDR3 has 15 amino acids. V gave up 3 bases and J gave up 4 bases; unmatched junction bases: 6. In germline, CDR1 is SGDLS, CDR2 YYNGEE. The CDR3 here is CASSAGQGEGYGYTF. The CDR3 coding sequence is TGTGCCAGCAGCGCCGGACAGGGGGAGGGCTATGGCTACACCTTC.

The CDR3 loop is CASSFARLGNYNEQFF. The CDR3 bases are TGTGCCAGCAGCTTTGCCCGACTAGGGAACTACAATGAGCAGTTCTTC. The chain is built from TRBV7-2 and TRBJ2-1; possible D gene TRBD2, 6 bases. Germline lookup yields CDR1 SGHTA and CDR2 FQGNSA. Trimming removed 3 bases from V and 3 bases from J, with 15 bases in between. CDR3 size: 16 residues.

V is TRBV19 and J is TRBJ1-1; D gene uncertain. CDR1 and CDR2 (germline): LNHDA, SQIVND (reference sequence). V lost 3 bases to trimming and J lost 7 bases, with 12 bases between them. This CDR3 region has 13 residues. CDR3 in amino acids: CASSIGSRVEAFF. CDR3 DNA sequence: TGTGCCAGTAGTATTGGCTCGAGGGTTGAAGCTTTCTTT. The variable domain in full, completed from reference TRBV19 and TRBJ1-1, reads DGGITQSPKYLFRKEGQNVTLSCEQNLNHDAMYWYRQDPGQGLRLIYYSQIVNDFQKGDIAEGYSVSREKKESFPLTVTSAQKNPTAFYLCASSIGSRVEAFFGQGTRLTVV.

The rearrangement links TRBV7-7 to TRBJ2-5, with D tentatively TRBD1 (8 bases). Germline V gene data show CDR1 as SSHAT and CDR2 as FNYEAQ (reference sequence). Trimming took 3 bases from V and 4 from J, leaving 18 bases between them. CDR3 length: 16 amino acids. This CDR3 is CASSLTGQGGRETQYF. CDR3 nucleotides: TGTGCCAGCAGCTTGACTGGACAGGGAGGGCGAGAGACCCAGTACTTC.

The chain recombines TRBV29-1 with TRBJ2-7; 7 nucleotides line up with TRBD2. J lost 5 bases, V lost 4 bases, and 14 bases had no gene match. The CDR3 is 15 amino acids. In germline, CDR1 is SQVTM, CDR2 ANQGSEA. For the CDR3, the DNA is TGCAGCGTTGGAGGAAGCGGGGAGGTTTATGACGAGCAGTACTTC. Its protein product is CSVGGSGEVYDEQYF.

The chain joins TRBV2 to TRBJ2-5; possibly TRBD1 for D (5 bases). With 6 bases removed from V and 5 bases from J, the gap between germline ends came to 16 bases. Germline values: CDR1 SNHLY, CDR2 FYNNEI. The CDR3 runs to 14 residues. This CDR3 reads CASSWGAGVETQYF. For the CDR3, the DNA is TGTGCCAGCAGCTGGGGCGCTGGAGTGGAGACCCAGTACTTC.

The chain employs TRBV5-1 and TRBJ2-5; 9 bases align to TRBD2. The germline V gene has CDR1 SGHRS and CDR2 YFSETQ. The CDR3 sequence is 14 residues long. V shed 4 bases and J 2 bases; nucleotides not matched to a gene: 3. The CDR3 coding sequence is TGCGCCAGCAGCGTAGCGGGAGCTCAAGAGACCCAGTACTTC. Its translation: CASSVAGAQETQYF.

With respect to this clone: Other DNA sequences from this sample encode an identical CDR3 as well. The chain employs TRBV5-1 and TRBJ2-1; D not resolved. The V end lost 0 bases, the J end lost 6 bases, and 4 bases lay between the germline ends. Germline V gene data show CDR1 as SGHRS and CDR2 as YFSETQ. This CDR3 is built from 12 residues. The CDR3 DNA follows: TGCGCCAGCAGCTTGGAGTTCAATGAGCAGTTCTTC. Protein sequence: CASSLEFNEQFF.

The chain combines TRBV4-1 with TRBJ2-1; 9 nucleotides align to TRBD2. Germline V CDR1 and CDR2: MGHRA, YSYEKL. The V and J ends lost 3 bases and 9 bases, in that order; junction bases with no gene match: 9. This CDR3 spans 15 amino acids. The CDR3 is CASSQITSGRPEQFF. The DNA of the CDR3 is TGCGCCAGCAGCCAGATTACTAGCGGGCGCCCTGAGCAGTTCTTC.

The CDR3 sequence is CASRPDQRVAYNEQFF. CDR3 nucleotide sequence: TGTGCCAGCAGACCCGACCAACGGGTTGCCTACAATGAGCAGTTCTTC. This rearrangement joins TRBV5-6 to TRBJ2-1; D unresolved. Trimming took off 5 bases at V and 2 bases at J, with 17 bases between the two ends. CDR1 and CDR2 (germline): SGHDT, YYEEEE. This CDR3 is 16 amino acids long.

The chain carries TRBV4-1 and TRBJ2-1; 12 bases agree with TRBD2. The germline CDR1 and CDR2 sequences are MGHRA and YSYEKL. Unmatched junction bases numbered 11, after V lost 0 bases and J lost 2 bases. The CDR3 is 20 amino acids. CDR3 bases: TGCGCCAGCAGCCAAGATCGGTCTAGCGGGAGGGCCCCCCCCTACAATGAGCAGTTCTTC. It yields the protein CASSQDRSSGRAPPYNEQFF.

This clone was seen a few times. The chain employs TRBV4-1 and TRBJ1-2; 7 bases fit TRBD1. Germline V gene lookup returns CDR1 MGHRA and CDR2 YSYEKL. The CDR3 runs to 15 residues. Trimming cost V 0 bases and J 2 bases; bases outside gene matches: 3. The CDR3 spells CASSQDLTGNYGYTF. CDR3 DNA: TGCGCCAGCAGCCAAGATCTGACAGGGAACTATGGCTACACCTTC.

J is TRBJ2-2 and V is TRBV10-3; D unclear. The CDR3 has 13 amino acids. V was pared by 6 bases and J by 4 bases, with 9 bases between. The germline V gene has CDR1 ENHRY and CDR2 SYGVKD. Here the CDR3 reads CAISGTSTGELFF. CDR3 DNA sequence: TGTGCCATCAGCGGCACCAGCACCGGGGAGCTGTTTTTT.

The chain is built from TRBV5-1 and TRBJ2-3; 9 positions match TRBD1. This CDR3 spans 14 amino acids. Germline V CDR1 and CDR2: SGHRS, YFSETQ. V gave up 5 bases and J gave up 7 bases; unmatched junction bases: 8. CDR3 protein: CASRPGTGFHTQYF. CDR3 coding DNA: TGCGCCAGCAGGCCCGGGACAGGGTTTCATACGCAGTATTTT.